The subject of this entry is one T cell receptor beta chain. The record originates from a study of blood T cell repertoires in COVID-19. The overall study: Specimens from acute and convalescent COVID-19 originated in the United States, Italy and Spain. T cells, B-cell-depleted T cells, or PBMCs provided the cDNA or gDNA that served as material.

In the original processing: Amplification of reference gene primers provided the estimated nucleated cell counts. Method: immunoSEQ multiplex PCR; TCRdb's copy keeps in-frame clones and lacks some. That table furnishes V, J and clone size, whereas the DNA furnished D and trimming. The sample yields 200,000 to 300,000 clones, about four fifths seen once. The sample taken for sequencing was peripheral blood. The sequence derives from a woman of 80 years or more with acute or convalescent COVID-19.

CDR3 sequence (DNA): TGTGCCAGCAGAAACAGGGGGCACTATGAGCAGTTCTTC. Residues: CASRNRGHYEQFF. This sequence joins TRBV3-1 (or the pseudogene TRBV3-2) and TRBJ2-1; 9 bases line up with TRBD1. Germline lookup yields CDR1 LGHDT and CDR2 YNNKEL (reference sequence). This CDR3 spans 13 amino acids. Unmatched junction bases numbered 5, after V lost 6 bases and J lost 8 bases.